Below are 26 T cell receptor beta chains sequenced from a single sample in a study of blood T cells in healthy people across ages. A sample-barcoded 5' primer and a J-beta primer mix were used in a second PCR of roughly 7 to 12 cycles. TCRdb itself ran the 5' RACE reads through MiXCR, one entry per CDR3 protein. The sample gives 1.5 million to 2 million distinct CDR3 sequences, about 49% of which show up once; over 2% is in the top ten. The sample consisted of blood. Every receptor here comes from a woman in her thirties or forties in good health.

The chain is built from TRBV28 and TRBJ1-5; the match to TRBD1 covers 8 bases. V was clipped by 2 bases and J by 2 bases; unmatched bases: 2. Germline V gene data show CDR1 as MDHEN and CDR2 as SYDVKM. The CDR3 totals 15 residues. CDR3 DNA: TGTGCCAGCAGTTTAAACAGGGGGGGCAATCAGCCCCAGCATTTT. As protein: CASSLNRGGNQPQHF.

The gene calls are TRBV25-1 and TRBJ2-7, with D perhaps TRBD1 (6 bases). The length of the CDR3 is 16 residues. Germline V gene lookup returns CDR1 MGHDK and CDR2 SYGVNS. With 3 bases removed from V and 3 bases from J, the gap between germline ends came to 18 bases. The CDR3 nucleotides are TGTGCCAGCAGTGATAACCTGGACAGTTCATTCTACGAGCAGTACTTC. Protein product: CASSDNLDSSFYEQYF.

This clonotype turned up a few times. Written as DNA, the CDR3 is TGTGCCACCACTGAGGGTCGTGGACCCCGTCAAGAGACCCAGTACTTC. Its translation is CATTEGRGPRQETQYF. The J gene is TRBJ2-5, the V gene TRBV6-1; D is possibly TRBD2 (5 bases). This CDR3 contains 16 residues. Germline CDR1 reads MNHNS; CDR2 reads SASEGT. V was trimmed by 10 bases and J by 2 bases, leaving 23 bases between them.

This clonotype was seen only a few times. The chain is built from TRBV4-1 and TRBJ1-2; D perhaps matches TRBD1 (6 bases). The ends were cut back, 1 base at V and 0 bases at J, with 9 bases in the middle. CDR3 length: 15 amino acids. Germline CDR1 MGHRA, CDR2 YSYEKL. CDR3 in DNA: TGCGCCAGCAGCCAAGCCAGGGGATCTAACTATGGCTACACCTTC. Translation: CASSQARGSNYGYTF.

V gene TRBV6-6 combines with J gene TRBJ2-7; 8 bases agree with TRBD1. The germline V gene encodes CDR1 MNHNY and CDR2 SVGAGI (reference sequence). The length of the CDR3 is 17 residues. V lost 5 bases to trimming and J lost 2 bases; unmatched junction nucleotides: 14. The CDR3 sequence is CASSRVLTGAGTYEQYF. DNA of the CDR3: TGTGCCAGCAGTCGAGTACTGACAGGGGCCGGGACCTACGAGCAGTACTTC.

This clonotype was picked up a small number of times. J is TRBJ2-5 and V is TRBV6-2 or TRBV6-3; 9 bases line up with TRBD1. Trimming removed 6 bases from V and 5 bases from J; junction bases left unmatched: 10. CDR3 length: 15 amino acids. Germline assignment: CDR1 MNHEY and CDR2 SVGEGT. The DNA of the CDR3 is TGTGCCAGCAGCAAGAGGGGACAGGGTGATGAGACCCAGTACTTC. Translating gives CASSKRGQGDETQYF.

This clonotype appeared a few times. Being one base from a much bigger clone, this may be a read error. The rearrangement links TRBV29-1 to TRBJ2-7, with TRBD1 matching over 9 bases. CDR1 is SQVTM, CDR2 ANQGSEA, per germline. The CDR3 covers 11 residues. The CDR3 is CGVGQGYEQYF. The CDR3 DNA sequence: TGCGGCGTTGGACAGGGGTACGAGCAGTACTTC.

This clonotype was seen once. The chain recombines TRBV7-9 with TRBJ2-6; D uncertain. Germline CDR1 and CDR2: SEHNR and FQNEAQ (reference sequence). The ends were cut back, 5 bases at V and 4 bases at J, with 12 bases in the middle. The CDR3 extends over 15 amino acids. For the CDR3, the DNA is TGTGCCAGCAGCGGAAGAGCAGGAGGGGCCAACGTCCTGACTTTC. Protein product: CASSGRAGGANVLTF.

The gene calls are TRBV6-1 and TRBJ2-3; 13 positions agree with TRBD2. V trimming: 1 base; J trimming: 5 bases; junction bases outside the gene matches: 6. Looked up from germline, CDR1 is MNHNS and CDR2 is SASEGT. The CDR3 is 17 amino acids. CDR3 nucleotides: TGTGCCAGCAGTGAAGAACTAGCGGGGGGGGCGAGAGATACGCAGTATTTT. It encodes CASSEELAGGARDTQYF.

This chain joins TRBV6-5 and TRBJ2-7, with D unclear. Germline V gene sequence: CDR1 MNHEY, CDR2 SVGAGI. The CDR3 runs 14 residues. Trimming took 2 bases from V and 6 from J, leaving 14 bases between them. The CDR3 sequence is CASSYGGSGGEQYF. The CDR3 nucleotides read TGTGCCAGCAGTTACGGTGGCAGTGGTGGCGAGCAGTACTTC.

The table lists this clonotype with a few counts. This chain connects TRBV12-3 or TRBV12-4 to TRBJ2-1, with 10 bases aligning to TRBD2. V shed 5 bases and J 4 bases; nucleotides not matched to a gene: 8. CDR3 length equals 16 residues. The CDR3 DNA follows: TGTGCCAGCAGTAGCGGGGGGGCCGCTGTGTACAATGAGCAGTTCTTC. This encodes CASSSGGAAVYNEQFF.

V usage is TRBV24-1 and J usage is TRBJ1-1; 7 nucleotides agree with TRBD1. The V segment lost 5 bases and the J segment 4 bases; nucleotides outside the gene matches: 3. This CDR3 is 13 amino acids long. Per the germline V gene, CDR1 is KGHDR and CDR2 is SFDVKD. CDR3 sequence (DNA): TGTGCCACCAGTGCCCCAGGGGGCACTGAAGCTTTCTTT. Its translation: CATSAPGGTEAFF.

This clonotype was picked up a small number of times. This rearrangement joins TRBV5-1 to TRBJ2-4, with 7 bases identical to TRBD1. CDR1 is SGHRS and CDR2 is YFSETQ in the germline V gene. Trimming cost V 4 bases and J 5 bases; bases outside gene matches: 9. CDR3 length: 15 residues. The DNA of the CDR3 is TGCGCCAGCAGCCGAGACAGGGTCCTAGAAAACATTCAGTACTTC. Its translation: CASSRDRVLENIQYF.

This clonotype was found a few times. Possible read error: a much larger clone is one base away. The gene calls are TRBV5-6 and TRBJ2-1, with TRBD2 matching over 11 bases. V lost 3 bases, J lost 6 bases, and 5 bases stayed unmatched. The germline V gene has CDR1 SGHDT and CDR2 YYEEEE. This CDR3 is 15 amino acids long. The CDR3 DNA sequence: TGTGCCAGCAGCTCCGGGACTAGCGGTTTCAATGAGCAGTTCTTC. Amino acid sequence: CASSSGTSGFNEQFF.

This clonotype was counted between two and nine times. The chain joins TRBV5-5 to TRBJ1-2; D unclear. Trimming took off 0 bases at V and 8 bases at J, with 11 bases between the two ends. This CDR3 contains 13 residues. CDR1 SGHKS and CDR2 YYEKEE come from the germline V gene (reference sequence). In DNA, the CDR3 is TGTGCCAGCAGCTTGGAACAGCCGGTGGGCTACACCTTC. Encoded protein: CASSLEQPVGYTF.

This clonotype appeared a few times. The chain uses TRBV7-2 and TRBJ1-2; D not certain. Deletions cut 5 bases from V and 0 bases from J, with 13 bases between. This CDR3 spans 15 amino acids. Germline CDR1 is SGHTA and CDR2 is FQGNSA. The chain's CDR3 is CASSQRPSSNYGYTF. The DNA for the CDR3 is TGTGCCAGCAGCCAGAGACCGAGTTCTAACTATGGCTACACCTTC. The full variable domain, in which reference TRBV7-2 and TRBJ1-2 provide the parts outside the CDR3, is GAGVSQSPSNKVTEKGKDVELRCDPISGHTALYWYRQSLGQGLEFLIYFQGNSAPDKSGLPSDRFSAERTGGSVSTLTIQRTQQEDSAVYLCASSQRPSSNYGYTFGSGTRLTVV.

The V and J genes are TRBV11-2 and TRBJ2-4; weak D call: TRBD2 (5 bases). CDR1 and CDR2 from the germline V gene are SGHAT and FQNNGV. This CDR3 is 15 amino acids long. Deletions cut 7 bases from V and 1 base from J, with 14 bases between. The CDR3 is CASKTAERAKNIQYF. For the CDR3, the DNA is TGTGCCAGCAAGACGGCAGAGCGGGCCAAAAACATTCAGTACTTC.

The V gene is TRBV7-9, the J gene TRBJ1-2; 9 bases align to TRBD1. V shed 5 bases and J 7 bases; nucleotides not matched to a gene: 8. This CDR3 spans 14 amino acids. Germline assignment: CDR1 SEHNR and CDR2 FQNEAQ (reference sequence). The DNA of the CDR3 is TGTGCCAGCAGCCACGCCGGGACAGGGAGTGGCTACACCTTC. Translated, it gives CASSHAGTGSGYTF.

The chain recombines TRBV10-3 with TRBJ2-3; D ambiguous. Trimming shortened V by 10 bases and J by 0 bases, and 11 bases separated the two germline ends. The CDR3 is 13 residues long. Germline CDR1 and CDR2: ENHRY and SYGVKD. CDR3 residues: CATQIGSTDTQYF. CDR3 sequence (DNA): TGTGCCACCCAAATCGGTAGCACAGATACGCAGTATTTT.

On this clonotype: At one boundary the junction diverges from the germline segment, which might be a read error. DNA for the CDR3: TGCAGCGCTAGAGATATACGGGGGATGGAAGAGACCCAGTACTTC. It encodes CSARDIRGMEETQYF. V is TRBV20-1 and J is TRBJ2-5; D might be TRBD2 (6 bases). This CDR3 region has 15 residues. Germline V lookup: CDR1 DFQATT, CDR2 SNEGSKA (reference sequence).

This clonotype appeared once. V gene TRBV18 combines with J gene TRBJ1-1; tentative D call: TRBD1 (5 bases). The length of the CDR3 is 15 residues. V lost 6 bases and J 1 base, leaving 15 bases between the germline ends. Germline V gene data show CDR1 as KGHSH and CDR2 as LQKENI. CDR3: CASSLGRGTNTEAFF. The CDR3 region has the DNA TGTGCCAGCTCGCTCGGCCGGGGGACGAACACTGAAGCTTTCTTT.

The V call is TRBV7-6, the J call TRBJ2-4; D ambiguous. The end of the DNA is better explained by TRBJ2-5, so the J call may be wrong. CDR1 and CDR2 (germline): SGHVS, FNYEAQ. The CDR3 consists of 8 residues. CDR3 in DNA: TGTGCCGGAGCGACCCAGTACTTC. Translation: CAGATQYF.

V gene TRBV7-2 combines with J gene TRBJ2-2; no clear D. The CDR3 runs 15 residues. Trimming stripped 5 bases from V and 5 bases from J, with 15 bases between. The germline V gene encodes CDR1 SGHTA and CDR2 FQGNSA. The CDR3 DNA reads TGTGCCAGCAGCATTCTAGTCGGTGTTACCGGGGAGCTGTTTTTT. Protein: CASSILVGVTGELFF.

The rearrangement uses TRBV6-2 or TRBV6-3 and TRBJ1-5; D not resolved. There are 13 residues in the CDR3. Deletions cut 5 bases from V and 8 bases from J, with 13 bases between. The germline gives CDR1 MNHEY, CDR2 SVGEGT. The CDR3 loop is CASSPRVGEPQHF. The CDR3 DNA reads TGTGCCAGCAGTCCAAGGGTAGGTGAGCCCCAGCATTTT.

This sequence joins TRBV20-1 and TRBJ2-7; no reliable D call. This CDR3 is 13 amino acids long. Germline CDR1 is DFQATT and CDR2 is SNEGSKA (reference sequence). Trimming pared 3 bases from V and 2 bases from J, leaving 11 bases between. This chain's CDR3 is CSASLQQTYEQYF. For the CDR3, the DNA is TGCAGTGCTAGCCTCCAGCAGACCTACGAGCAGTACTTC.

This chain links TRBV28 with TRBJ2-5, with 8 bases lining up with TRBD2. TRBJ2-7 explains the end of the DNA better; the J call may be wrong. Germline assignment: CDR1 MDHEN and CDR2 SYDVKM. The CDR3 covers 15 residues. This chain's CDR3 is CASSPLSSGGYEQYF. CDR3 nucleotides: TGTGCCAGCAGTCCTTTATCCAGCGGGGGCTACGAGCAGTACTTC.